Each of the 29 T cell receptor beta chains below was sequenced from the same sample in a study of metastatic and nonmetastatic thyroid tumors. TCRdb re-clonotyped the PCR reads via MiXCR. The table lists around 23,000 clones, over 25% of them singletons. Patients had received no treatment of any kind before thyroid surgery. Sequenced sample: tumor tissue. The receptors were sampled from a female donor with papillary thyroid cancer or a benign thyroid nodule (not recorded which). Some clones in this sample may be carry-over from other donors' samples.

A few counts support this clone. The chain joins TRBV12-3 or TRBV12-4 to TRBJ2-2; no clear D gene. V was trimmed by 3 bases and J by 5 bases, leaving 4 bases between them. The CDR3 covers 12 residues. The CDR3 loop reads CASSFGTGELFF. The CDR3 bases are TGTGCCAGCAGTTTTGGGACCGGGGAGCTGTTTTTT.

In this sample, this clone is medium-sized. The gene calls are TRBV6-1 and TRBJ1-2; a possible D gene is TRBD1 (6 bases). This CDR3 has 13 amino acids. Germline values: CDR1 MNHNS, CDR2 SASEGT. V lost 5 bases and J 0 bases, leaving 7 bases between the germline ends. The DNA of the CDR3 is TGTGCCAGCAGTCCAGGGGCTAACTATGGCTACACCTTC. Its protein is CASSPGANYGYTF.

Notes on this clone: This may arise from a read error, as a much more abundant clone is one base away. This chain joins TRBV20-1 and TRBJ1-1; D not resolved. Germline CDR1 and CDR2: DFQATT and SNEGSKA (reference sequence). This CDR3 region has 13 residues. The CDR3 region is CSASWAFDTESFF. CDR3 bases: TGCAGTGCTAGTTGGGCGTTTGACACTGAATCTTTCTTT.

In its sample, this clone was seen many times. A much larger clone sits a single nucleotide away, making a read error possible. This CDR3 fails to terminate in the conserved phenylalanine or tryptophan, so it likely reflects a read error. The chain employs TRBV6-1 and TRBJ1-5, with D unclear. The V end was cut by 1 base, the J end by 5 bases, with 3 bases between. This CDR3 comprises 12 residues. CDR1 is MNHNS and CDR2 is SASEGT in the germline V gene. CDR3 loop: CASSEGDQPQHV. As DNA, the CDR3 is TGTGCCAGCAGTGAAGGGGATCAGCCCCAGCATGTT.

Many counts were recorded for this clone. Other DNA sequences in the same sample also yield this CDR3. V is TRBV14 and J is TRBJ1-6; D may be TRBD1 (5 bases). CDR3 length equals 15 residues. Germline V gives CDR1 SGHDN, CDR2 FVKESK. The V and J ends lost 0 bases and 7 bases respectively, with 10 bases between them. Here the CDR3 DNA reads TGTGCCAGCAGCCAAGATGTCAGGGCGAATTCACCCCTCCACTTT. This sequence encodes CASSQDVRANSPLHF.

This clone appeared many times. The V gene is TRBV5-1, the J gene TRBJ2-7; D gene unclear. The germline V and J ends were trimmed by 6 bases and 5 bases, with 21 bases remaining between them. The CDR3 sequence is 15 residues long. CDR1 is SGHRS and CDR2 is YFSETQ in the germline V gene. CDR3 bases: TGCGCCAGCATCGGAGAACCAAGCACTTTGAACGAGCAGTACTTC. Its translation is CASIGEPSTLNEQYF.

This clone was detected many times. V usage is TRBV28 and J usage is TRBJ2-5, with 13 bases matching TRBD2. Unmatched junction bases numbered 18, after V lost 4 bases and J lost 7 bases. The CDR3 spans 19 residues. Germline assignment: CDR1 MDHEN and CDR2 SYDVKM. The CDR3 coding sequence is TGTGCCAGCAGTTCCCCCTTTGGAGGGACTAGCGGGGTGCTGGCGACCCAGTACTTC. It translates to CASSSPFGGTSGVLATQYF.

The V call is TRBV11-2, the J call TRBJ1-5, with a possible D match to TRBD1 (6 bases). The length of the CDR3 is 17 residues. V was shortened by 5 bases and J by 0 bases, with 17 bases between the two germline ends. CDR1 and CDR2 (germline): SGHAT, FQNNGV. The DNA for the CDR3 is TGTGCCAGCAGCCGGGACATAGTTGGGTATAGCAATCAGCCCCAGCATTTT. Its translation is CASSRDIVGYSNQPQHF.

This chain connects TRBV20-1 to TRBJ2-7, with 9 bases lining up with TRBD2. V was clipped by 3 bases and J by 7 bases; unmatched bases: 7. The germline V gene encodes CDR1 DFQATT and CDR2 SNEGSKA (reference sequence). The CDR3 has 13 residues. The CDR3 here is CSASGGLAIEQYF. CDR3 sequence (DNA): TGCAGTGCTAGTGGCGGACTAGCGATAGAGCAGTACTTC.

This clone was found a few times. This may be a read error: a much more frequent sequence differs by one nucleotide. The chain's CDR3 is CASSPGTVNTGSLFF. CDR3 in DNA: TGTGCCAGCAGTCCCGGGACAGTGAACACCGGGTCGCTGTTTTTT. The V gene is TRBV27, the J gene TRBJ2-2; the match to TRBD1 covers 7 bases. With 5 bases clipped from V and 13 bases from J, the junction kept 16 bases outside the gene matches. The CDR3 has 15 amino acids. Germline-derived CDR1 and CDR2 are MNHEY and SMNVEV (reference sequence).

The rearrangement joins TRBV19 to TRBJ2-1; D tentatively fits TRBD1 or TRBD2 (5 bases each). CDR3 size: 14 residues. Trimming pared 10 bases from V and 5 bases from J, leaving 18 bases between. Germline lookup yields CDR1 LNHDA and CDR2 SQIVND (reference sequence). CDR3 DNA sequence: TGTGCCACTTTTTCCGGGACGGAAGACAATGAGCAGTTCTTC. Amino acids: CATFSGTEDNEQFF.

This chain links TRBV7-2 with TRBJ2-7; D uncertain. Germline V CDR1 and CDR2: SGHTA, FQGNSA. The V gene lost 1 base and the J gene lost 3 bases, with 7 bases spanning the gap. The CDR3 extends over 13 amino acids. DNA for the CDR3: TGTGCCAGCAGCTTAGACAGCTACTACGAGCAGTACTTC. Amino acid sequence: CASSLDSYYEQYF.

The chain combines TRBV6-2 or TRBV6-3 with TRBJ2-7; TRBD1 matches 7 bases. With 5 bases clipped from V and 4 bases from J, the junction kept 2 bases outside the gene matches. The germline CDR1 and CDR2 sequences are MNHEY and SVGEGT. The CDR3 consists of 12 residues. CDR3 bases: TGTGCCAGCAGTAACAGGGGTTACGAGCAGTACTTC. This gives the protein CASSNRGYEQYF.

The V gene is TRBV30, the J gene TRBJ1-1; 8 bases map to TRBD1. J was trimmed by 0 bases and V by 3 bases; bases with no gene match: 0. CDR1 is GTSNPN, CDR2 SVGIG, per germline (reference sequence). The CDR3 totals 13 residues. CDR3 residues: CAWRTGVNTEAFF. CDR3 bases: TGTGCCTGGAGGACAGGGGTGAACACTGAAGCTTTCTTT. Drawing the rest from reference TRBV30 and TRBJ1-1, the complete variable domain is SQTIHQWPATLVQPVGSPLSLECTVEGTSNPNLYWYRQAAGRGLQLLFYSVGIGQISSEVPQNLSASRPQDRQFILSSKKLLLSDSGFYLCAWRTGVNTEAFFGQGTRLTVV.

This sequence joins TRBV19 and TRBJ2-2; 7 bases align to TRBD1. V was clipped by 7 bases and J by 10 bases; unmatched bases: 12. Germline CDR1 is LNHDA and CDR2 is SQIVND (reference sequence). The CDR3 has 14 residues. DNA for the CDR3: TGTGCCAGTATTGGATTAACAGGGGCCGTGGAGCTGTTTTTT. It encodes CASIGLTGAVELFF. The full variable domain, in which reference TRBV19 and TRBJ2-2 provide the parts outside the CDR3, is DGGITQSPKYLFRKEGQNVTLSCEQNLNHDAMYWYRQDPGQGLRLIYYSQIVNDFQKGDIAEGYSVSREKKESFPLTVTSAQKNPTAFYLCASIGLTGAVELFFGEGSRLTVL.

In the case of this clone: With a much larger clone just one base away, this may be a read error. The chain carries TRBV9 and TRBJ2-3; D is undetermined. The CDR3 has 16 residues. Trimming took off 4 bases at V and 0 bases at J, with 15 bases between the two ends. Germline loops: CDR1 SGDLS, CDR2 YYNGEE. The CDR3 coding sequence is TGTGCCAGCAGCCCCCACCCCAGTCATAGCACAGATACGCAGTATTTT. Protein sequence: CASSPHPSHSTDTQYF.

A few counts support this clone. This chain connects TRBV6-1 to TRBJ1-1; D call uncertain. Germline V gene sequence: CDR1 MNHNS, CDR2 SASEGT. V lost 0 bases and J 5 bases, leaving 13 bases between the germline ends. CDR3 size: 15 residues. The CDR3 coding sequence is TGTGCCAGCAGTGAAGCGCTGCTTGGGAAGACTGAAGCTTTCTTT. This gives the protein CASSEALLGKTEAFF.

The table lists this clone with many counts. The chain joins TRBV6-5 to TRBJ1-2; D might be TRBD1 (6 bases). Germline V gene data show CDR1 as MNHEY and CDR2 as SVGAGI. Trimming took off 0 bases at V and 2 bases at J, with 10 bases between the two ends. The CDR3 extends over 15 amino acids. CDR3 coding DNA: TGTGCCAGCAGTTACTCTGCGGACAGAAACTATGGCTACACCTTC. Translation gives CASSYSADRNYGYTF.

This clone came up many times. The rearrangement uses TRBV6-5 and TRBJ2-3; no definite D call. Looked up from germline, CDR1 is MNHEY and CDR2 is SVGAGI. The ends were cut back, 3 bases at V and 0 bases at J, with 7 bases in the middle. This CDR3 spans 14 amino acids. Written as DNA, the CDR3 is TGTGCCAGCAGTTATCGCAGGAGCACAGATACGCAGTATTTT. This codes for CASSYRRSTDTQYF.

In this sample, this clone turned up many times. The chain has TRBV4-1 and TRBJ2-5, with 7 bases lining up with TRBD2. CDR1 is MGHRA and CDR2 is YSYEKL in the germline V gene. The junction had 9 bases not matched to a gene; V was cut back by 0 bases and J by 5 bases. The CDR3 is 16 amino acids. The CDR3 reads CASSQDPVLAAETQYF. CDR3 DNA sequence: TGCGCCAGCAGCCAAGACCCTGTCCTAGCGGCGGAGACCCAGTACTTC.

This clone was detected many times. A much bigger clone sits one base away, suggesting this may be a read error. This chain uses TRBV5-1 with TRBJ2-1; TRBD1 might be the D (6 bases). CDR1 and CDR2 (germline): SGHRS, YFSETQ. There are 14 residues in the CDR3. V dropped 4 bases and J dropped 3 bases, with 11 bases sitting between them. CDR3 in DNA: TGCGCCAGCAGCCTGGGCAGGGGCTACAATGAGCAGTTCTTC. Amino acids: CASSLGRGYNEQFF.

V is TRBV30 and J is TRBJ2-2; D perhaps matches TRBD2 (6 bases). V shed 4 bases and J shed 0 bases, with 9 bases lying between them. The CDR3 is 14 residues long. Looked up from germline, CDR1 is GTSNPN and CDR2 is SVGIG (reference sequence). CDR3 in DNA: TGTGCCTGGATTGGAGGGGCGAACACCGGGGAGCTGTTTTTT. It is translated as CAWIGGANTGELFF.

This clone was picked up many times. The chain uses TRBV27 and TRBJ1-5, with D perhaps TRBD1 (5 bases). The V end lost 11 bases, the J end lost 3 bases, and 11 bases lay between the germline ends. The CDR3 consists of 12 residues. Germline CDR1 is MNHEY and CDR2 is SMNVEV (reference sequence). This CDR3 is CAAGESNQPQHF. The CDR3 DNA reads TGTGCCGCGGGGGAGTCCAATCAGCCCCAGCATTTT.

The chain joins TRBV2 to TRBJ1-1, with TRBD1 matching over 8 bases. Germline assignment: CDR1 SNHLY and CDR2 FYNNEI. CDR3 length: 15 residues. The J segment lost 1 base and the V segment lost 4 bases, leaving 5 bases of the junction unmatched. The CDR3 spells CASSGQGRANTEAFF. In DNA, the CDR3 is TGTGCCAGCAGTGGACAGGGGAGAGCGAACACTGAAGCTTTCTTT.

The table lists this clone with a few counts. An end of the junction differs from the germline gene, which may be a read error. The J gene is TRBJ1-1, the V gene TRBV7-9, with D unresolved. The CDR3 consists of 14 residues. CDR1 is SEHNR and CDR2 is FQNEAQ in the germline V gene (reference sequence). CDR3 protein: CASSGRHMNAEAFF. The CDR3 nucleotides read TGTGCCAGCTCTGGCCGCCACATGAACGCTGAAGCCTTCTTT.

The chain is built from TRBV12-3 or TRBV12-4 and TRBJ1-1; TRBD1 matches 9 bases. Trimming removed 8 bases from V and 5 bases from J; junction bases left unmatched: 21. This CDR3 contains 18 residues. CDR3 sequence reads: CASGPPRAQGAGGTEAFF. Written as DNA, the CDR3 is TGTGCCAGCGGTCCTCCCCGGGCACAGGGGGCGGGGGGGACTGAAGCTTTCTTT.

There are many counts of this clone. A much larger clonotype is one base distant, so this may be a read error. The V and J genes are TRBV6-2 or TRBV6-3 and TRBJ2-1; unclear D gene. Trimming removed 2 bases at V and 8 bases at J, with 7 bases between. CDR3 size: 12 residues. The germline V gene has CDR1 MNHEY and CDR2 SVGEGT. As DNA, the CDR3 is TGTGCCAGCAGTTACCCGAGGTATGAGCAGTTCTTC. It yields the protein CASSYPRYEQFF.

This clone was found many times. The chain uses TRBV4-1 and TRBJ2-1, with 9 nucleotides matching TRBD2. Trimming removed 0 bases from V and 2 bases from J; junction bases left unmatched: 8. CDR3 length: 18 amino acids. Germline CDR1 MGHRA, CDR2 YSYEKL. Here the CDR3 reads CASSQDPHSGGTYNEQFF. For the CDR3, the DNA is TGCGCCAGCAGCCAAGATCCCCATAGCGGGGGAACCTACAATGAGCAGTTCTTC.

Note on this clone: Compared with germline, one end of the junction differs, possibly owing to a read error. The rearrangement uses TRBV5-1 and TRBJ2-1; 10 positions match TRBD2. CDR1 and CDR2 (germline): SGHRS, YFSETQ. CDR3 size: 15 residues. CDR3 coding DNA: TGCGCCGGCAGCTTAAAACTAGCGGGAAGAGATGAGCAGTTCTTC. It is translated as CAGSLKLAGRDEQFF. Looking up the rest from reference TRBV5-1 and TRBJ2-1 gives the full variable domain: KAGVTQTPRYLIKTRGQQVTLSCSPISGHRSVSWYQQTPGQGLQFLFEYFSETQRNKGNFPGRFSGRQFSNSRSEMNVSTLELGDSALYLCAGSLKLAGRDEQFFGPGTRLTVL.